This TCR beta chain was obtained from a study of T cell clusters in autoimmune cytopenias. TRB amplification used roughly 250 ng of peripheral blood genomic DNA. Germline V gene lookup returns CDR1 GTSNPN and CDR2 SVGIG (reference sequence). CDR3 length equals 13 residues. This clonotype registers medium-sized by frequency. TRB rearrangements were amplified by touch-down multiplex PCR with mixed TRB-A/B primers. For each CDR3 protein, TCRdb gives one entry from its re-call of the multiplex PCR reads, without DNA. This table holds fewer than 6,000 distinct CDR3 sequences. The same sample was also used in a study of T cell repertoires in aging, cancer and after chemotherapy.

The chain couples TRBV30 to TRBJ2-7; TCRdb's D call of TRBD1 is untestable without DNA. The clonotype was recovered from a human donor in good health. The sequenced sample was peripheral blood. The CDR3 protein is CAWSVEGYYEQYF.